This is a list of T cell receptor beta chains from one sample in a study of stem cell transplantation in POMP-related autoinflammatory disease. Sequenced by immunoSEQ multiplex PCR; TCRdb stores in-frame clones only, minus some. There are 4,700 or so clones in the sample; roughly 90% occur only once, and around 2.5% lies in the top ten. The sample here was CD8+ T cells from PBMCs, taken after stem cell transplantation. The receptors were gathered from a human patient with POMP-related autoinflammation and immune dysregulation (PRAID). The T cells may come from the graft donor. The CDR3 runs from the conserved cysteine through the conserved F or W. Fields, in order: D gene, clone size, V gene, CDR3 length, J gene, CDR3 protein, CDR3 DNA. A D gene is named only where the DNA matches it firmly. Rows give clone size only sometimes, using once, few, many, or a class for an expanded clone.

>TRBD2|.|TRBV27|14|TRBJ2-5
CASSLTSGIETQYF
TGTGCCAGCAGTTTAACTAGCGGGATTGAGACCCAGTACTTC
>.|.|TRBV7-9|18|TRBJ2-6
CASSLNYRVRSGANVLTF
TGTGCCAGCAGCTTAAACTACCGGGTACGCTCTGGGGCCAACGTCCTGACTTTC
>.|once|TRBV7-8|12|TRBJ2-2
CASSSYAGELFF
TGTGCCAGCAGCTCCTACGCCGGGGAGCTGTTTTTT
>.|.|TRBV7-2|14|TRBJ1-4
CASRSSATNEKLFF
TGTGCCAGCAGGTCGAGTGCAACTAATGAAAAACTGTTTTTT
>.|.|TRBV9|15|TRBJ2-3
CASSVTAAYTDTQYF
TGTGCCAGCAGCGTGACAGCGGCTTACACAGATACGCAGTATTTT
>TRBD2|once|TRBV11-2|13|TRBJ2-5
CASSGLVEETQYF
TGTGCCAGCAGCGGACTAGTCGAAGAGACCCAGTACTTC
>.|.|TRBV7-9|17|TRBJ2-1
CASSGLGGPGSYNEQFF
TGTGCCAGCAGCGGCCTCGGAGGGCCTGGATCCTACAATGAGCAGTTCTTC
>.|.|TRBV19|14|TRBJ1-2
CASSMGTANYGYTF
TGTGCCAGTAGTATGGGTACGGCAAACTATGGCTACACCTTC
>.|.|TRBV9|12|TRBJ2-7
CASSVIGDEQYF
TGTGCCAGCAGCGTCATCGGGGACGAGCAGTACTTC
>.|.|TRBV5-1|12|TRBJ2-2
CASSLDRGELFF
TGCGCCAGCAGCTTGGACCGGGGGGAGCTGTTTTTT
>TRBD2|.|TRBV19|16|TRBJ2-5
CASSIRGTSGTETQYF
TGTGCCAGTAGTATAAGGGGGACTAGCGGGACGGAGACCCAGTACTTC
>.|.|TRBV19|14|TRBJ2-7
CASSGEHLDYEQYF
TGTGCCAGTAGTGGGGAACATCTCGATTACGAGCAGTACTTC
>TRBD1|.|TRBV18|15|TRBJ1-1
CASSPEWTGRTEAFF
TGTGCCAGCTCACCTGAATGGACAGGGCGGACTGAAGCTTTCTTT
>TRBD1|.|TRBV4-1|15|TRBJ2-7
CASSQERTGGYEQYF
TGCGCCAGCAGCCAAGAAAGGACAGGGGGCTACGAGCAGTACTTC
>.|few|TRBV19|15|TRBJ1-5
CASTPTAYSNQPQHF
TGTGCCAGTACCCCGACAGCCTATAGCAATCAGCCCCAGCATTTT
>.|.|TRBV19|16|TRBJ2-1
CASSMGIGSGYNEQFF
TGTGCCAGTAGTATGGGCATCGGGAGTGGGTACAATGAGCAGTTCTTC
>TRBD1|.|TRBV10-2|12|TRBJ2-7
CASSDDRDEQYF
TGCGCCAGCAGTGACGACAGGGACGAGCAGTACTTC
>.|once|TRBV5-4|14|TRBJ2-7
CASSNPDGAYEQYF
TGTGCCAGCAGCAACCCGGACGGGGCCTACGAGCAGTACTTC
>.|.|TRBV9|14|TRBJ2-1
CASSVGGLYNEQFF
TGTGCCAGCAGCGTAGGGGGACTCTACAATGAGCAGTTCTTC
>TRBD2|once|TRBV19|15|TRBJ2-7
CASSIAGGPGYEQYF
TGTGCCAGTAGTATAGCGGGAGGGCCAGGCTACGAGCAGTACTTC
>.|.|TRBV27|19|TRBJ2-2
CASSLYGQGAGGASGELFF
TGTGCCAGCAGTTTATACGGACAGGGCGCGGGAGGGGCTTCCGGGGAGCTGTTTTTT
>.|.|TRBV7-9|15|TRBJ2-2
CASSLDLLGTGELFF
TGTGCCAGCAGCTTAGATCTCCTGGGGACCGGGGAGCTGTTTTTT
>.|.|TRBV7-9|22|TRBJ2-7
CASSTTDAWSESSPANPYEQYF
TGTGCCAGCAGCACTACGGACGCCTGGTCGGAGTCCTCCCCAGCGAATCCTTACGAGCAGTACTTC
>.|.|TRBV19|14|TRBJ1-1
CASSIDRENTEAFF
TGTGCCAGTAGTATAGACAGGGAGAACACTGAAGCTTTCTTT
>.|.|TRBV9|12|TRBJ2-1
CASSRGDNEQFF
TGTGCCAGCAGCCGTGGGGATAATGAGCAGTTCTTC
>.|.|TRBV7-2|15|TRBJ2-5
CASSLIQASQETQYF
TGTGCCAGCAGCTTAATACAGGCCAGCCAAGAGACCCAGTACTTC
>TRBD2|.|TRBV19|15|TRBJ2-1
CASSIELAGSNEQFF
TGTGCCAGTAGTATAGAACTAGCGGGATCCAATGAGCAGTTCTTC
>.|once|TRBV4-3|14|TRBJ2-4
CASSQDKTDFIQYF
TGCGCCAGCAGCCAAGATAAGACGGATTTCATTCAGTACTTC
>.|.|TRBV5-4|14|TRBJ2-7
CASTNGGGHYEQYF
TGTGCCAGCACCAATGGGGGCGGCCACTACGAGCAGTACTTC
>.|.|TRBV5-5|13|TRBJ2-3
CASSMGGTDTQYF
TGTGCCAGCAGCATGGGAGGCACAGATACGCAGTATTTT
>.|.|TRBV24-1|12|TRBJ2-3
CATSVGADTQYF
TGTGCCACCAGTGTCGGGGCAGATACGCAGTATTTT
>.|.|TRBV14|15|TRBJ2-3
CASSLRQLPTDTQYF
TGTGCCAGCAGCCTAAGACAGCTCCCCACAGATACGCAGTATTTT
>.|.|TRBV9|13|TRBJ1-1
CASSVVVNTEAFF
TGTGCCAGCAGCGTAGTTGTGAACACTGAAGCTTTCTTT
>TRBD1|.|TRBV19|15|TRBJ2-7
CASSPFRDSSYEQYF
TGTGCCAGTAGTCCTTTCCGGGACAGTTCCTACGAGCAGTACTTC
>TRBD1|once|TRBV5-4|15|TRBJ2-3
CASSSPGQGEGTQYF
TGTGCCAGCAGCTCACCGGGACAGGGGGAAGGTACGCAGTATTTT
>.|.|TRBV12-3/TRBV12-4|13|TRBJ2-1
CASSSSSYNEQFF
TGTGCCAGCAGTTCAAGCTCCTACAATGAGCAGTTCTTC
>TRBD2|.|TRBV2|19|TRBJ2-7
CASSKGLAGPTVELYEQYF
TGTGCCAGCAGTAAGGGACTAGCGGGACCAACAGTCGAACTCTACGAGCAGTACTTC
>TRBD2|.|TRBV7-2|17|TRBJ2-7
CASSLGSPGLVHHEQYF
TGTGCCAGCAGCTTAGGTAGCCCGGGACTAGTACACCACGAGCAGTACTTC
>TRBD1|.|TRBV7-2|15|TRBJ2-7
CASSLVGQGKNEQYF
TGTGCCAGCAGCTTAGTAGGACAGGGTAAAAACGAGCAGTACTTC
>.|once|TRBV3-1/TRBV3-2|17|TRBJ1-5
CASSQDTPGLSNQPQHF
TGTGCCAGCAGCCAAGACACACCTGGATTGAGCAATCAGCCCCAGCATTTT
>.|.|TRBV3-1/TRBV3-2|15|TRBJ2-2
CASSLRTELTGELFF
TGTGCCAGCAGCCTCCGGACGGAGCTTACCGGGGAGCTGTTTTTT
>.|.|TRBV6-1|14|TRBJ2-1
CASSEDQIAQEQFF
TGTGCCAGCAGTGAAGACCAGATCGCTCAAGAGCAGTTCTTC
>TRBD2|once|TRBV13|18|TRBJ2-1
CASSLGTSGRAGDNEQFF
TGTGCCAGCAGCTTAGGGACTAGCGGGAGGGCCGGCGACAATGAGCAGTTCTTC
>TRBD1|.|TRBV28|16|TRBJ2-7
CASKLGGTGAPYEQYF
TGTGCCAGCAAACTAGGGGGGACAGGGGCCCCCTACGAGCAGTACTTC
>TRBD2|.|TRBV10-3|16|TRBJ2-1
CAISNAGTSEYNEQFF
TGTGCCATCAGTAATGCCGGGACTAGCGAATACAATGAGCAGTTCTTC
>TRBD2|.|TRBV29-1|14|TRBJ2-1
CSAVLAGTYNEQFF
TGCAGCGCCGTGCTAGCGGGTACCTACAATGAGCAGTTCTTC
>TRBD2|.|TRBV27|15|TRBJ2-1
CASSLGTSGGNEQFF
TGTGCCAGCAGTTTAGGGACTAGCGGGGGCAATGAGCAGTTCTTC
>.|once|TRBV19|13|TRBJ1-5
CASNAGNDQPQHF
TGTGCCAGTAATGCAGGTAACGATCAGCCCCAGCATTTT
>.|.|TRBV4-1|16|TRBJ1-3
CASSHVGTRMGNTIYF
TGCGCCAGCAGCCATGTCGGGACACGGATGGGAAACACCATATATTTT
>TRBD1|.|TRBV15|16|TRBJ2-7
CATSRPGTGGLYEQYF
TGTGCCACCAGCAGACCTGGGACAGGGGGACTCTACGAGCAGTACTTC
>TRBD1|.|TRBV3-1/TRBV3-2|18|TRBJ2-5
CASSYSEDNRGLEETQYF
TGTGCCAGCAGCTATAGCGAAGATAACAGGGGGCTGGAAGAGACCCAGTACTTC
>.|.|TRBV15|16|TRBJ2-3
CATSRESAGLLDTQYF
TGTGCCACCAGCAGAGAGTCCGCGGGATTACTAGATACGCAGTATTTT
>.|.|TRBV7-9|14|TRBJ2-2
CASSLDGNTGELFF
TGTGCCAGCAGCTTAGACGGGAACACCGGGGAGCTGTTTTTT